This T cell receptor beta chain derives from a study of identical twins (dated by TCRdb to 2016 to 2017). Some background on the complete study: To test whether fetal clonotypes persist, the study used deep sequencing on TCR alpha and beta repertoires from monozygotic twins, unrelated adults of various ages, and cord blood. Replicate twin experiments were performed at different times using different library preparation protocols to rule out contamination. What the study reported, not specific to this receptor: A weaker excess of twin sharing was found in beta out-of-frame sequences because the signal-to-noise ratio was lowered by fewer shared sequences. Compared with coincidental sharing between unrelated individuals, an excess of low generation-probability sequences was observed among out-of-frame TCR alpha sequences shared between twins. Out-of-frame TCR alpha sharing in monozygotic twins was systematically underestimated by recombination models, whereas sharing between unrelated individuals was in agreement with the recombination models. Because the same donors could not be followed over many years, the conclusions relied on cross-sectional statistical analysis. Abundant cord blood beta clonotypes carried fewer insertions; young adult naive repertoires showed a weaker similar trend, while memory repertoires showed none. Invariant T cells such as MAIT and iNKT could partly confound zero-insertion analyses, although diverse VJ usage argued against such confounding for most clonotypes.

Spanning cysteine to phenylalanine, the CDR3 consists of 12 amino acids. The sequence is cut down to CDR3 DNA, 36 bases in frame from base 1. Looking up the germline V gene yields CDR1 SQVTM and CDR2 ANQGSEA. A distance of 14 bases separates the germline ends of V and J, which lose 7 bases and 5 bases respectively. Every donor in the study was a healthy Caucasian. Three unrelated non-twin adults were also sequenced: a male aged 18 to 30, a male aged 50 to 60 and a female aged 50 to 60. Miltenyi CD45RO+ enrichment and human naive T-cell isolation kits were used to isolate memory (CD45RO+) and naive T cells from PBMC. As regards this clonotype: The antigen it recognizes is unknown. There are no base qualities to consult, and no much larger clone falls within one base.

Preparation of the library involved 5' RACE. Sequencing used an Illumina HiSeq 2000. Template switching introduced a universal primer binding site; the final cDNA contained a unique molecular identifier, enabling accurate counting of TCR cDNA molecules. Specific primers in the conserved constant-segment region were used to synthesize first-strand cDNA for TCR alpha and beta chains. Each cDNA library was double barcoded, with a SMART-Mk sample barcode plus Illumina barcodes, to control for contamination. TruSeq adapter sequences, together with Illumina sample barcodes, were added in two successive PCR steps. The TCR alpha and beta cDNA libraries were sequenced on the Illumina HiSeq platform using custom primers. Per the source publication's procedure: Unique molecular identifiers were extracted from raw reads with MiGEC, and CDR3 positions were determined with MiXCR. Recombination models were inferred per individual with the repgenHMM and IGoR tools using an EM algorithm. The analysis of shared clonotypes was done with the tcR package in R, with sharing normalized by the product of cloneset sizes. To study raw recombination free of thymic and clonal selection effects, out-of-frame nonproductive sequences were analyzed. TCRdb reran the public reads through fastp at Q25 and MiXCR, keeping productive beta chains. Each record represents a unique CDR3 protein, reported with the most common genes and DNA among its rows. TCRdb assigned the V and J calls; the authors' analysis was not used. Here the sample has approximately 700,000 distinct CDR3 sequences; approximately 6.1% occur a single time. Roughly 1.8% of the sample lies in the top ten.

Sequencing was performed on naive T cells sorted from blood. The sample's cell subset or site label, decoded: cells isolated with a human naive T-cell isolation kit. The chain links TRBV29-1 with TRBJ2-5; the D gene cannot be resolved reliably. The TCR sequence derives from a man aged 18 to 30 in good health. At the DNA level, the sequence is TGCAGCGCACCCGGGCCACAGGAGACCCAGTACTTC. Its translation is CSAPGPQETQYF.